This T cell receptor (beta chain) comes out of a study of control samples from healthy donors and cancer patients. Only in-frame clones appear in the TCRdb table, and some are missing; sequencing was by immunoSEQ multiplex PCR. Among approximately 120,000 clones listed, approximately 90% were seen once. Per germline, CDR1 KGHDR and CDR2 SFDVKD. Deletions cut 2 bases from V and 2 bases from J, with 5 bases between. This CDR3 is built from 14 residues. Sequencing input: blood. The rearrangement uses TRBV24-1 and TRBJ2-2; no definite D call. This TCR was recovered from a woman aged 50 to 60 in good health. CDR3 residues: CATSDSKNTGELFF. In nucleotides, the CDR3 is TGTGCCACCAGTGATTCCAAAAACACCGGGGAGCTGTTTTTT.